Following are 20 T cell receptor beta chains from one sample sequenced in a study of response to subunit inactivated influenza vaccine. TCRdb fed the RT-PCR reads into MiXCR, producing one record per CDR3 protein. The sample records hundreds of thousands of distinct CDR3 sequences, around a fifth being singletons. Sequenced material: PBMCs from blood, taken approximately 22 months after vaccination. These receptors all stem from a man in his fifties or sixties who received an inactivated influenza vaccine.

Points on this clonotype: A much larger clone lies a single base off, so this may be a read error. This rearrangement joins TRBV20-1 to TRBJ1-1; the match to TRBD1 covers 7 bases. Trimming cost V 3 bases and J 10 bases; bases outside gene matches: 14. The CDR3 has 14 amino acids. Per germline, CDR1 DFQATT and CDR2 SNEGSKA (reference sequence). The CDR3 is CSASEQGIFFGAFF. The DNA for the CDR3 is TGCAGTGCTAGCGAACAGGGGATTTTTTTCGGAGCTTTCTTT.

This chain links TRBV2 with TRBJ2-5; D ambiguous. The V end lost 3 bases, the J end lost 5 bases, and 13 bases lay between the germline ends. The germline CDR1 and CDR2 sequences are SNHLY and FYNNEI. The CDR3 is 14 residues long. In DNA, the CDR3 is TGTGCCAGCAGTGAGTTCGTGAAAGCGGAGACCCAGTACTTC. Protein sequence: CASSEFVKAETQYF.

The chain combines TRBV20-1 with TRBJ2-5; D possibly corresponds to TRBD2 (5 bases). V lost 6 bases and J lost 4, with 18 bases in between. In germline, CDR1 is DFQATT, CDR2 SNEGSKA (reference sequence). The CDR3 has 14 residues. CDR3 region: CSALKGAPGETQYF. In nucleotides, the CDR3 is TGCAGTGCCCTCAAGGGAGCTCCTGGAGAGACCCAGTACTTC.

The chain combines TRBV20-1 with TRBJ1-5; D is perhaps TRBD1 (5 bases). Looked up from germline, CDR1 is DFQATT and CDR2 is SNEGSKA (reference sequence). The CDR3 has 13 amino acids. With 1 base removed from V and 3 bases from J, the gap between germline ends came to 7 bases. The CDR3 region has the DNA TGCAGTGCTAGAGTCGGGGCCAATCAGCCCCAGCATTTT. The encoded protein is CSARVGANQPQHF.

This clonotype was counted only a few times. The chain couples TRBV20-1 to TRBJ2-7; 7 bases match TRBD1. After removal of 5 bases from V and 2 bases from J, the junction contained 12 bases not matched to a gene. The germline CDR1 and CDR2 sequences are DFQATT and SNEGSKA (reference sequence). The CDR3 covers 15 residues. CDR3 protein: CSALRRDRATYEQYF. In nucleotides, the CDR3 is TGCAGTGCTCTAAGAAGAGACAGGGCAACCTACGAGCAGTACTTC.

The V and J genes are TRBV6-6 and TRBJ1-2; 10 nucleotides align to TRBD1. Germline lookup yields CDR1 MNHNY and CDR2 SVGAGI (reference sequence). The ends lost 2 bases at V and 12 bases at J; junction bases unmatched: 6. The CDR3 is made up of 13 amino acids. This chain's CDR3 is CASSYLPDRGHTF. The CDR3 nucleotides are TGTGCCAGCAGTTACCTACCCGACAGGGGGCACACCTTC.

In DNA form, the CDR3 reads TGTGCCAGCTCACCAAGCCGTGGGACTGAAGCTTTCTTT. The encoded protein is CASSPSRGTEAFF. The J gene is TRBJ1-1, the V gene TRBV18; no firm D call. Trimming took 2 bases from V and 5 from J, leaving 9 bases between them. Germline CDR1 reads KGHSH; CDR2 reads LQKENI. The CDR3 spans 13 residues. The complete variable domain, with remaining parts taken from reference TRBV18 and TRBJ1-1, reads NAGVMQNPRHLVRRRGQEARLRCSPMKGHSHVYWYRQLPEEGLKFMVYLQKENIIDESGMPKERFSAEFPKEGPSILRIQQVVRGDSAAYFCASSPSRGTEAFFGQGTRLTVV.

This chain links TRBV4-3 with TRBJ1-1; 8 bases line up with TRBD1. Germline values: CDR1 LGHNA, CDR2 YSLEER. Losses at the gene ends were 8 bases for V and 4 bases for J; bases not matched to a gene: 9. The CDR3 has 14 residues. CDR3 sequence (DNA): TGCGCCAGCGCCCCCCAACAGGGGGTCACTGAAGCTTTCTTT. The encoded protein is CASAPQQGVTEAFF.

This clonotype was observed a single time. The gene calls are TRBV28 and TRBJ2-7, with 7 bases matching TRBD1. Germline V gene data show CDR1 as MDHEN and CDR2 as SYDVKM. The ends lost 5 bases at V and 1 base at J; junction bases unmatched: 14. The CDR3 is 17 residues long. CDR3 loop: CASSLLPGTAASYEQYF. The CDR3 nucleotides are TGTGCCAGCAGTCTACTTCCCGGGACAGCGGCTTCCTACGAGCAGTACTTC.

This clonotype was seen a handful of times. The chain recombines TRBV20-1 with TRBJ1-1, with D perhaps matching TRBD1 (6 bases). CDR1 DFQATT and CDR2 SNEGSKA come from the germline V gene (reference sequence). V was clipped by 3 bases and J by 2 bases, with 10 bases between them. The CDR3 is 13 amino acids. The CDR3 region is CSASGTPNTEAFF. The CDR3 DNA follows: TGCAGTGCTAGTGGGACACCCAACACTGAAGCTTTCTTT.

This clonotype was counted only a few times. This CDR3 reads CASSSGLAGGNEQFF. The CDR3 region has the DNA TGTGCCAGCAGTTCCGGACTAGCGGGGGGGAATGAGCAGTTCTTC. This sequence joins TRBV12-3 or TRBV12-4 and TRBJ2-1, with 15 bases lining up with TRBD2. CDR3 length equals 15 residues. The V gene end was trimmed by 4 bases and the J gene end by 7 bases; junction bases not matched to a gene: 2.

This clonotype was observed a few times. V and J are TRBV28 and TRBJ1-1; D is uncertain. V dropped 4 bases and J dropped 3 bases, with 9 bases sitting between them. Germline V gene lookup returns CDR1 MDHEN and CDR2 SYDVKM. The CDR3 covers 13 residues. The CDR3 reads CASSSTEYTEAFF. CDR3 bases: TGTGCCAGCAGTTCTACAGAGTACACTGAAGCTTTCTTT. The variable domain in full, completed from reference TRBV28 and TRBJ1-1, reads DVKVTQSSRYLVKRTGEKVFLECVQDMDHENMFWYRQDPGLGLRLIYFSYDVKMKEKGDIPEGYSVSREKKERFSLILESASTNQTSMYLCASSSTEYTEAFFGQGTRLTVV.

This clonotype was counted a few times. V usage is TRBV2 and J usage is TRBJ1-2; D is perhaps TRBD1 (5 bases). Trimming shortened V by 5 bases and J by 4 bases, and 11 bases separated the two germline ends. The CDR3 is 13 residues long. The germline V gene has CDR1 SNHLY and CDR2 FYNNEI. For the CDR3, the DNA is TGTGCCAGCAGTTACAGGCAAAGCTATGGCTACACCTTC. It is translated as CASSYRQSYGYTF.

This chain connects TRBV7-6 to TRBJ2-1; 7 bases align to TRBD2. Germline values: CDR1 SGHVS, CDR2 FNYEAQ. CDR3 length equals 16 residues. The ends lost 5 bases at V and 6 bases at J; junction bases unmatched: 13. The chain's CDR3 is CASSLGLGGGPNEQFF. The CDR3 region has the DNA TGTGCCAGCAGCCTTGGACTAGGAGGAGGGCCCAATGAGCAGTTCTTC.

The gene calls are TRBV18 and TRBJ2-1, with D maybe TRBD2 (6 bases). Trimming took off 4 bases at V and 4 bases at J, with 8 bases between the two ends. The CDR3 is 13 amino acids. Germline lookup yields CDR1 KGHSH and CDR2 LQKENI. CDR3 sequence: CASSRREYNEQFF. CDR3 sequence (DNA): TGTGCCAGCTCACGTCGGGAGTACAATGAGCAGTTCTTC. The whole variable domain, filled in from reference TRBV18 and TRBJ2-1, reads NAGVMQNPRHLVRRRGQEARLRCSPMKGHSHVYWYRQLPEEGLKFMVYLQKENIIDESGMPKERFSAEFPKEGPSILRIQQVVRGDSAAYFCASSRREYNEQFFGPGTRLTVL.

This clonotype turned up a few times. The chain is built from TRBV29-1 and TRBJ2-1, with a possible D match to TRBD1 (6 bases). The CDR3 consists of 14 residues. Germline CDR1 and CDR2: SQVTM and ANQGSEA. Trimming took off 5 bases at V and 3 bases at J, with 14 bases between the two ends. CDR3 residues: CSVLRQGIYNEQFF. The CDR3, as DNA: TGCAGCGTTTTGCGCCAGGGGATCTACAATGAGCAGTTCTTC.

The V and J genes are TRBV5-1 and TRBJ2-1; 12 nucleotides match TRBD2. CDR1 is SGHRS and CDR2 is YFSETQ in the germline V gene. The CDR3 is 16 residues long. With 3 bases clipped from V and 7 bases from J, the junction kept 8 bases outside the gene matches. CDR3 coding DNA: TGCGCCAGCAGCTGGACGACTAGCGGGAGTGGGAATGAGCAGTTCTTC. This translates into CASSWTTSGSGNEQFF. Based on the CDR3 plus reference TRBV5-1 and TRBJ2-1, the full variable domain is KAGVTQTPRYLIKTRGQQVTLSCSPISGHRSVSWYQQTPGQGLQFLFEYFSETQRNKGNFPGRFSGRQFSNSRSEMNVSTLELGDSALYLCASSWTTSGSGNEQFFGPGTRLTVL.

This clonotype was detected a few times. The V gene is TRBV5-5, the J gene TRBJ1-1, with 7 bases aligning to TRBD1. Germline CDR1 SGHKS, CDR2 YYEKEE (reference sequence). The V and J ends lost 0 bases and 4 bases, in that order; junction bases with no gene match: 6. CDR3 length equals 15 residues. The CDR3 protein is CASSLAMDRFTEAFF. The CDR3 nucleotides are TGTGCCAGCAGCTTGGCCATGGACAGGTTCACTGAAGCTTTCTTT.

The chain uses TRBV6-4 and TRBJ1-2, with 9 bases matching TRBD1. The CDR3 length is 17 residues. The V gene end was trimmed by 6 bases and the J gene end by 8 bases; junction bases not matched to a gene: 19. Germline V gene lookup returns CDR1 MRHNA and CDR2 SNTAGT. The CDR3 spells CASSTWDREEGRQGYTF. In nucleotides, the CDR3 is TGTGCCAGCAGCACTTGGGACAGGGAAGAGGGACGACAGGGCTACACCTTC.

This clonotype showed up just a few times. The chain links TRBV20-1 to TRBJ2-1, with 7 positions matching TRBD1. CDR3 length: 11 residues. V shed 5 bases and J 6 bases; nucleotides not matched to a gene: 1. The germline gives CDR1 DFQATT, CDR2 SNEGSKA (reference sequence). CDR3 residues: CSARQGNEQFF. The CDR3 DNA reads TGCAGTGCTCGACAGGGCAATGAGCAGTTCTTC.